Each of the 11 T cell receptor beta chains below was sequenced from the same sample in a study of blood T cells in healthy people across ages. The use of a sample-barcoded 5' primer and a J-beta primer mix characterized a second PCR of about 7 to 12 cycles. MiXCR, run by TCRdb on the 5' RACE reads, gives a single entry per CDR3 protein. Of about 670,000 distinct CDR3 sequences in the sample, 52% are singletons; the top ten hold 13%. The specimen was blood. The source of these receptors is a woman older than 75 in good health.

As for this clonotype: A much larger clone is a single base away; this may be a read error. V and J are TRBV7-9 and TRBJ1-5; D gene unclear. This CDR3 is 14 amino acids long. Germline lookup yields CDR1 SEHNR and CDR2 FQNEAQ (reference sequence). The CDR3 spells CASSVAGRNQPQHF. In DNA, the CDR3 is TGTGCCAGCAGCGTAGCAGGTCGCAATCAGCCCCAGCATTTT.

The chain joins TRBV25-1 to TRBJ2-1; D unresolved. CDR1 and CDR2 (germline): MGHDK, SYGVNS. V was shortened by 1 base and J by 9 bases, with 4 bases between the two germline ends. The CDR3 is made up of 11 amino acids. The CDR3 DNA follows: TGTGCCAGCAGTGAATCCGTTGAGCAGTTCTTC. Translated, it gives CASSESVEQFF.

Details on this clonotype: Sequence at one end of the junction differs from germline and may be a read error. The CDR3 region has the DNA TGTGCCACCAGTGATTTGCCCGGGGTTGATACGCGGTATTTT. This gives the protein CATSDLPGVDTRYF. This sequence joins TRBV24-1 and TRBJ2-3; possible D gene TRBD2, 5 bases. The CDR3 sequence is 14 residues long. Germline CDR1 reads KGHDR; CDR2 reads SFDVKD.

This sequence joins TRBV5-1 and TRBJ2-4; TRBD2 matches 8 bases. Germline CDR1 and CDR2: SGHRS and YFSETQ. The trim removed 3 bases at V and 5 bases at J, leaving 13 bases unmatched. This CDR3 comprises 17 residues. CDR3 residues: CASSSNIWTSRENIQYF. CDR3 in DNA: TGCGCCAGCAGCTCAAACATTTGGACTAGCCGGGAAAACATTCAGTACTTC.

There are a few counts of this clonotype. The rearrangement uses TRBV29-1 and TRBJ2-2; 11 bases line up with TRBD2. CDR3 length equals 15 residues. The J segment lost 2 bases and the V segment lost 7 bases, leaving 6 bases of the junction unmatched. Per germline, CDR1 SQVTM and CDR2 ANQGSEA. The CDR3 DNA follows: TGCAGCGGGGGGACTAGCGGAAGAAACACCGGGGAGCTGTTTTTT. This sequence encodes CSGGTSGRNTGELFF.

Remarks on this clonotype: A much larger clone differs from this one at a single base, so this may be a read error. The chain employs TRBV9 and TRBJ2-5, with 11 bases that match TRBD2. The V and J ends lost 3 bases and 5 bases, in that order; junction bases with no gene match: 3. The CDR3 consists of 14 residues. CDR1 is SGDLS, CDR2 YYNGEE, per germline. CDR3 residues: CASSATSGGETQYF. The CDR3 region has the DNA TGTGCCAGCAGCGCTACTAGCGGGGGTGAGACCCAGTACTTC.

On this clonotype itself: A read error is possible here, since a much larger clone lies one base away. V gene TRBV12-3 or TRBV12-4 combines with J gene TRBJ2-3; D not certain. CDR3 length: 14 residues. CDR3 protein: CASRTRESTDTEYF. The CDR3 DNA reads TGTGCCAGCAGAACAAGGGAAAGCACAGATACGGAGTATTTT.

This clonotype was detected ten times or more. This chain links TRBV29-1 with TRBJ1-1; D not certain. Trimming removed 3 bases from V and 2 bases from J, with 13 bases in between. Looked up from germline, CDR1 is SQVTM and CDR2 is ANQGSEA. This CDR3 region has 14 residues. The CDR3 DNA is TGCAGCGTTGACCTACTCGCGAAAAACACTGAAGCTTTCTTT. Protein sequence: CSVDLLAKNTEAFF.

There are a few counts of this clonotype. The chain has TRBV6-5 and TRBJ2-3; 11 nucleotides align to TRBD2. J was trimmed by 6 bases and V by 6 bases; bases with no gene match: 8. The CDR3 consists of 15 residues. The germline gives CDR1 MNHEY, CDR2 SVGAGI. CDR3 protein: CASRRLAGGLDTQYF. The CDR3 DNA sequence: TGTGCCAGCAGGAGGTTAGCGGGAGGGTTGGATACGCAGTATTTT.

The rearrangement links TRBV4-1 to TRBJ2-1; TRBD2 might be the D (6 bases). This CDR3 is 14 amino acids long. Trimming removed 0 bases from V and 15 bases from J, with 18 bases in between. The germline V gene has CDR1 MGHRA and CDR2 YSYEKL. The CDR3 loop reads CASSQEEGLIVRFF. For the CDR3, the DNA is TGCGCCAGCAGCCAAGAGGAGGGTCTCATTGTTCGGTTCTTC.

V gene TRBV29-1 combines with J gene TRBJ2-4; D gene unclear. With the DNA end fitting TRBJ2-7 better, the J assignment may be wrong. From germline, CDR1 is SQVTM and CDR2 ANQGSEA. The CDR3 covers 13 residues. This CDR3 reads CSSDTFISYEQYF. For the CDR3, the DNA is TGCAGCTCCGACACGTTTATCAGTTACGAGCAGTACTTC.